The 26 T cell receptor beta chains below come from one sample, sequenced in a study of T cell changes during pregnancy in multiple sclerosis. Method: immunoSEQ multiplex PCR; TCRdb's copy keeps in-frame clones and lacks some. The sample contains about 45,000 clones, roughly 90% of which appear only once. This sample comprised CD8+ T cells from peripheral blood mononuclear cells, obtained in the second trimester of pregnancy. The receptors were sampled from a female donor with multiple sclerosis, enrolled in a pregnancy study.

The chain carries TRBV6-1 and TRBJ1-2, with D perhaps TRBD1 (6 bases). Germline V gene data show CDR1 as MNHNS and CDR2 as SASEGT. CDR3 length equals 14 residues. V shed 5 bases and J shed 3 bases, with 13 bases lying between them. The CDR3 reads CASSPTGSYYGYTF. CDR3 sequence (DNA): TGTGCCAGCAGTCCTACAGGGAGTTACTATGGCTACACCTTC.

The gene calls are TRBV7-9 and TRBJ1-6; 11 nucleotides line up with TRBD1. Per the germline V gene, CDR1 is SEHNR and CDR2 is FQNEAQ (reference sequence). There are 18 residues in the CDR3. J was trimmed by 10 bases and V by 1 base; bases with no gene match: 12. The CDR3 nucleotides are TGTGCCAGCAGCTTAGGGCGTCCGGGACAGGGGGGTGAGTCACCCCTCCACTTT. Amino acid sequence: CASSLGRPGQGGESPLHF.

The chain links TRBV4-3 to TRBJ2-7, with D possibly being TRBD2 (7 bases). The germline V gene encodes CDR1 LGHNA and CDR2 YSLEER. Between the trimmed V and J ends, which lost 5 bases and 1 base, there was a span of 15 bases. This CDR3 is built from 15 residues. The CDR3 DNA reads as TGCGCCAGCAGCTACTGGCGGGGGCCTTCCTACGAGCAGTACTTC. This gives the protein CASSYWRGPSYEQYF.

The rearrangement joins TRBV6-5 to TRBJ2-5; the match to TRBD1 covers 7 bases. The CDR3 spans 12 residues. Per the germline V gene, CDR1 is MNHEY and CDR2 is SVGAGI. V trimming: 6 bases; J trimming: 5 bases; junction bases outside the gene matches: 3. The CDR3 sequence: CASSQDRETQYF. The CDR3 region has the DNA TGTGCCAGCAGCCAGGACAGGGAGACCCAGTACTTC.

This chain uses TRBV29-1 with TRBJ2-1; unclear D gene. In germline, CDR1 is SQVTM, CDR2 ANQGSEA. The CDR3 length is 13 residues. V was shortened by 2 bases and J by 1 base, with 6 bases between the two germline ends. DNA for the CDR3: TGCAGCGTTGAACTAGTGTCCTACAATGAGCAGTTCTTC. Encoded protein: CSVELVSYNEQFF.

Turning to this clone: Mismatch with germline at one junction end may stem from a read error. This chain joins TRBV2 and TRBJ2-7, with D maybe TRBD1 (7 bases). The CDR3 is made up of 14 amino acids. Germline CDR1 SNHLY, CDR2 FYNNEI. The CDR3 coding sequence is TGTGCCAGCAGCGAAGGCAGGGGGGCCTACGAGCAGTACTTC. Translating it yields CASSEGRGAYEQYF.

This chain connects TRBV11-3 to TRBJ2-1; D call uncertain. Germline loops: CDR1 SGHNT, CDR2 YENEEA. With 1 base removed from V and 10 bases from J, the gap between germline ends came to 8 bases. This CDR3 spans 12 amino acids. The CDR3 is CASSLGSQEQFF. CDR3 in DNA: TGTGCCAGCAGCTTAGGTTCCCAGGAGCAGTTCTTC.

The CDR3 sequence: CASSSLDTEAFF. The CDR3 bases are TGTGCCAGCAGCTCCCTTGACACTGAAGCTTTCTTT. V and J are TRBV7-9 and TRBJ1-1; D is ambiguous. V was clipped by 4 bases and J by 3 bases, with 6 bases between them. The CDR3 is made up of 12 amino acids. Germline V gene data show CDR1 as SEHNR and CDR2 as FQNEAQ (reference sequence).

The CDR3 sequence: CASSPWTGSSYNSPLHF. DNA of the CDR3: TGTGCCAGCAGCCCCTGGACAGGGAGCTCCTATAATTCACCCCTCCACTTT. The J gene is TRBJ1-6, the V gene TRBV11-2; 8 bases line up with TRBD1. The CDR3 spans 17 residues. V lost 5 bases and J lost 0; bases outside the gene matches: 6. Germline V CDR1 and CDR2: SGHAT, FQNNGV. The full variable domain, rest sourced from reference TRBV11-2 and TRBJ1-6, is EAGVAQSPRYKIIEKRQSVAFWCNPISGHATLYWYQQILGQGPKLLIQFQNNGVVDDSQLPKDRFSAERLKGVDSTLKIQPAKLEDSAVYLCASSPWTGSSYNSPLHFGNGTRLTVT.

This chain links TRBV12-5 with TRBJ2-7, with D tentatively TRBD1 (5 bases). The germline V and J ends were trimmed by 4 bases and 3 bases, with 7 bases remaining between them. Germline-derived CDR1 and CDR2 are LGHNT and FRNRAP. CDR3 length: 12 amino acids. The CDR3 region is CASGSDNYEQYF. In DNA, the CDR3 is TGTGCTAGTGGTTCGGACAACTACGAGCAGTACTTC.

The V gene is TRBV4-1, the J gene TRBJ1-1, with a tentative D call TRBD1 (6 bases). This CDR3 is built from 15 residues. The germline V and J ends were trimmed by 1 base and 10 bases, with 19 bases remaining between them. Germline-derived CDR1 and CDR2 are MGHRA and YSYEKL. Here the CDR3 DNA reads TGCGCCAGCAGCCAAGCCGCTACAGGGCCCCCGAGAGCTTTCTTT. It codes for CASSQAATGPPRAFF.

J is TRBJ2-7 and V is TRBV6-1; D is uncertain. Trimming removed 3 bases from V and 0 bases from J, with 18 bases in between. CDR1 is MNHNS, CDR2 SASEGT, per germline. CDR3 size: 17 residues. This CDR3 is CASSDYFHSGGSYEQYF. The CDR3 nucleotides are TGTGCCAGCAGTGATTATTTTCACTCTGGCGGCTCCTACGAGCAGTACTTC.

The chain joins TRBV10-3 to TRBJ1-3; a weak D match, TRBD1 (5 bases). The CDR3 totals 15 residues. Trimming pared 6 bases from V and 0 bases from J, leaving 12 bases between. Per germline, CDR1 ENHRY and CDR2 SYGVKD. CDR3 DNA: TGTGCCATCAGCTACGACAGATCCTCTGGAAACACCATATATTTT. It encodes CAISYDRSSGNTIYF.

The chain employs TRBV2 and TRBJ1-1, with D possibly matching TRBD1 (5 bases). V dropped 11 bases and J dropped 8 bases, with 18 bases sitting between them. Looked up from germline, CDR1 is SNHLY and CDR2 is FYNNEI. The CDR3 sequence is 12 residues long. The CDR3 reads CACLPGQLEAFF. The CDR3 DNA reads as TGTGCCTGTCTTCCAGGGCAGCTGGAAGCTTTCTTT.

The chain carries TRBV1 and TRBJ2-3; the table's D gene call, TRBD2, was not cross checked with the DNA. TRBV1 is labeled a pseudogene. The CDR3 totals 13 residues. The CDR3 region has the DNA TGCACCCGTGGAGGGAGGAGAACAGATACGCAGTATTTT. The encoded protein is CTRGGRRTDTQYF.

This chain joins TRBV6-5 and TRBJ2-2; 7 bases align to TRBD1. Germline assignment: CDR1 MNHEY and CDR2 SVGAGI. Trimming at V came to 0 bases and at J to 4 bases, leaving 2 bases not matched to a gene. The CDR3 is 15 residues long. CDR3 nucleotide sequence: TGTGCCAGCAGTTACTCTCCAGGGGGCACCGGGGAGCTGTTTTTT. Amino acids: CASSYSPGGTGELFF.

On this clone: One junction end does not reproduce the germline sequence, and a read error may be involved. The V gene is TRBV7-7, the J gene TRBJ2-3; 12 bases align to TRBD2. This CDR3 is 16 amino acids long. The germline V gene encodes CDR1 SSHAT and CDR2 FNYEAQ (reference sequence). CDR3 coding DNA: TGTGCTAGCAGCCCACGACTAGCGGGGGCCACAGATACGCAGTATTTT. It encodes CASSPRLAGATDTQYF.

The chain recombines TRBV19 with TRBJ2-1; 7 bases line up with TRBD2. The junction had 5 bases not matched to a gene; V was cut back by 1 base and J by 2 bases. The germline gives CDR1 LNHDA, CDR2 SQIVND (reference sequence). This CDR3 region has 16 residues. The CDR3 protein is CASSIAGGTTYNEQFF. CDR3 bases: TGTGCCAGTAGTATAGCTGGGGGGACTACCTACAATGAGCAGTTCTTC.

The rearrangement joins TRBV19 to TRBJ2-7; a weak D match, TRBD1 (5 bases). CDR3 length equals 14 residues. Germline lookup yields CDR1 LNHDA and CDR2 SQIVND (reference sequence). Between the trimmed V and J ends, which lost 1 base and 0 bases, there was a span of 7 bases. The CDR3 nucleotides read TGTGCCAGTAGTATAGGGGGCGGCTCCTACGAGCAGTACTTC. This encodes CASSIGGGSYEQYF.

The V and J genes are TRBV10-2 and TRBJ1-2; D gene unclear. The V gene lost 7 bases and the J gene lost 8 bases, with 14 bases spanning the gap. From germline, CDR1 is WSHSY and CDR2 SAAADI. The length of the CDR3 is 12 residues. The CDR3 region has the DNA TGCGCCAGCACGGGCGAGGAGGTCGGCTACACCTTC. This encodes CASTGEEVGYTF.

Details on this clone: Other nucleotide sequences from this sample produce the same CDR3. The rearrangement links TRBV6-1 to TRBJ2-7, with TRBD1 identical over 7 bases. The V gene's germline CDR1 is MNHNS and CDR2 SASEGT. V was clipped by 1 base and J by 1 base; unmatched bases: 1. This CDR3 comprises 14 residues. CDR3 residues: CASSEGDRSYEQYF. The CDR3 DNA follows: TGTGCCAGCAGTGAAGGGGACAGATCCTACGAGCAGTACTTC.

CDR3: CATGSGGTDTQYF. The DNA for the CDR3 is TGCGCCACCGGAAGCGGGGGCACAGATACGCAGTATTTT. V gene TRBV10-1 combines with J gene TRBJ2-3; TRBD2 matches at 7 bases. This CDR3 spans 13 amino acids. Germline CDR1 is WNHNN and CDR2 is SYGVQD (reference sequence). Losses at the gene ends were 10 bases for V and 1 base for J; bases not matched to a gene: 5.

The CDR3: CASSLQGGGTEAFF. The CDR3 coding sequence is TGTGCCAGCAGCCTCCAAGGTGGGGGGACTGAAGCTTTCTTT. V usage is TRBV9 and J usage is TRBJ1-1; TRBD1 is a possible D gene (5 bases). Germline lookup yields CDR1 SGDLS and CDR2 YYNGEE. V was cut by 4 bases and J by 5 bases, with 15 bases left in between. The CDR3 sequence is 14 residues long.

The chain has TRBV16 and TRBJ2-5, with TRBD1 matching 7 bases. CDR1 KGHSY and CDR2 FQNENV come from the germline V gene. This CDR3 comprises 14 residues. The V segment lost 4 bases and the J segment 5 bases; nucleotides outside the gene matches: 7. The CDR3 is CASSPLTGVETQYF. CDR3 DNA sequence: TGTGCCAGCAGCCCCTTAACAGGGGTCGAGACCCAGTACTTC.

V is TRBV2 and J is TRBJ2-7; the D gene is possibly TRBD1 (5 bases). CDR3 length equals 12 residues. Germline V gives CDR1 SNHLY, CDR2 FYNNEI. V gave up 6 bases and J gave up 3 bases, with 9 bases separating them. CDR3: CASRTTVYEQYF. The CDR3 DNA sequence: TGTGCCAGCAGAACGACAGTCTACGAGCAGTACTTC.

In nucleotides, the CDR3 is TGTGCCAGTAGTATTATTAGCGGGGGGGCCAATGAGCAGTTCTTC. Its translation is CASSIISGGANEQFF. The J gene is TRBJ2-1, the V gene TRBV19, with 11 bases fitting TRBD2. Looked up from germline, CDR1 is LNHDA and CDR2 is SQIVND (reference sequence). The CDR3 runs 15 residues. J lost 6 bases, V lost 3 bases, and 4 bases had no gene match.